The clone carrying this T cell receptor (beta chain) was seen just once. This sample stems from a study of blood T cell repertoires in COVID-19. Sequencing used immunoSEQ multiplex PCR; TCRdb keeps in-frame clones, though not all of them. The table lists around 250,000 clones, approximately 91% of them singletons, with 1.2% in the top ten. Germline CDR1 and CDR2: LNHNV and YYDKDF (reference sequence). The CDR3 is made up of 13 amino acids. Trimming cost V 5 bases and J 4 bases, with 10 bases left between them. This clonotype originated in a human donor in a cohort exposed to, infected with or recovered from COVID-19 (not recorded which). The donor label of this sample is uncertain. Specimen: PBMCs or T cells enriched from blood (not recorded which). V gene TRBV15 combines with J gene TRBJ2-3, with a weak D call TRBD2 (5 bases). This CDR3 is CATSFRAADTQYF. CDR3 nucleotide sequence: TGTGCCACCAGCTTTCGAGCGGCAGATACGCAGTATTTT.